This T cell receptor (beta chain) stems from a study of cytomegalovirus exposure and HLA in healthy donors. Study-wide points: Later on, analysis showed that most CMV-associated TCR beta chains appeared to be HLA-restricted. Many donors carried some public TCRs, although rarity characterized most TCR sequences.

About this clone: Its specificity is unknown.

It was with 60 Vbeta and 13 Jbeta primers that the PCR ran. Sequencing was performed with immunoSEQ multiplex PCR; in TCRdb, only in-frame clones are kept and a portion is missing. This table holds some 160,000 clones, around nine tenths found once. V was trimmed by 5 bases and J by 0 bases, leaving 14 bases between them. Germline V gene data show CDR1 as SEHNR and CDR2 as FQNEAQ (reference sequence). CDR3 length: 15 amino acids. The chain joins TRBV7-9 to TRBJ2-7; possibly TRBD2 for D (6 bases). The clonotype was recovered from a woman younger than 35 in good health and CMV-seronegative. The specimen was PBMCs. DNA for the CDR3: TGTGCCAGCAGCCACGGCGGGGCAAGCTCCTACGAGCAGTACTTC. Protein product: CASSHGGASSYEQYF. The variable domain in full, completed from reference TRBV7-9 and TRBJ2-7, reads DTGVSQNPRHKITKRGQNVTFRCDPISEHNRLYWYRQTLGQGPEFLTYFQNEAQLEKSRLLSDRFSAERPKGSFSTLEIQRTEQGDSAMYLCASSHGGASSYEQYFGPGTRLTVT.